Listed below are T cell receptor beta chains from one sample, sequenced in a study of patients and donors after allogeneic stem cell transplantation. TCRdb analysed the RT-PCR reads with MiXCR anew, one entry per CDR3 protein. Found here are about 87,000 distinct CDR3 sequences, 4.5% to 5% of them singletons; the top ten hold about 2.5%. The sequencing sample was made of blood, either unsorted or a sorted T cell fraction (not recorded which). The origin of the receptors is a human donor who was either an allogeneic HSCT recipient or a stem cell or donor lymphocyte infusion donor (not recorded which). It is not recorded whose cells these are; they may come from a transplant donor. Each CDR3 is given with its conserved first and last residue. The D gene is left open where the match is weak. Some rows mark clone size as missing; the rest say once, few, many or name a class of expanded clone.

V gene: TRBV5-4
CDR3 length: 14
J gene: TRBJ2-1
clone size: many
D gene: NA
CDR3 DNA: TGTGCCAGCAACCGGGACCCAAAATACAATGAGCAGTTCTTC
CDR3 protein: CASNRDPKYNEQFF

V gene: TRBV20-1
CDR3 length: 13
J gene: TRBJ2-4
clone size: many
D gene: NA
CDR3 DNA: TGCAGTGCTAGTTGGGGCAGCGAAAACATTCAGTACTTC
CDR3 protein: CSASWGSENIQYF

V gene: TRBV24-1
CDR3 length: 17
J gene: TRBJ2-1
clone size: many
D gene: TRBD2
CDR3 DNA: TGTGCCACCAGTGATTCCCTATCTAGCGGGGGCCCGAATGAGCAGTTCTTC
CDR3 protein: CATSDSLSSGGPNEQFF

V gene: TRBV6-6
CDR3 length: 13
J gene: TRBJ1-2
clone size: NA
D gene: NA
CDR3 DNA: TGTGCCAGCAGTTACAATGGGGATTATGGCTACACCTTC
CDR3 protein: CASSYNGDYGYTF

V gene: TRBV7-9
CDR3 length: 15
J gene: TRBJ2-7
clone size: few
D gene: NA
CDR3 DNA: TGTGCCAGCAGCCCTCCCTATAGCGGTATCTACGAGCAGTACTTC
CDR3 protein: CASSPPYSGIYEQYF

V gene: TRBV20-1
CDR3 length: 14
J gene: TRBJ2-5
clone size: few
D gene: TRBD2
CDR3 DNA: TGCAGTGCTATCGGGACTAGCGGGGTGGAGACCCAGTACTTC
CDR3 protein: CSAIGTSGVETQYF

V gene: TRBV12-3/TRBV12-4
CDR3 length: 16
J gene: TRBJ2-1
clone size: many
D gene: NA
CDR3 DNA: TGTGCCAGCAAAACACGGGAACAGCCGAACCTCAATGAGCAGTTCTTC
CDR3 protein: CASKTREQPNLNEQFF

V gene: TRBV20-1
CDR3 length: 16
J gene: TRBJ2-7
clone size: many
D gene: TRBD2
CDR3 DNA: TGCAGTGCTAGTTTTAGCGGGGGGTCAAGCTCCTACGAGCAGTACTTC
CDR3 protein: CSASFSGGSSSYEQYF

V gene: TRBV11-2
CDR3 length: 16
J gene: TRBJ1-6
clone size: many
D gene: NA
CDR3 DNA: TGTGCCAGCAGCCCAGTCGGGGGGTCCTATAATTCACCCCTCCACTTT
CDR3 protein: CASSPVGGSYNSPLHF

V gene: TRBV6-1
CDR3 length: 16
J gene: TRBJ2-2
clone size: NA
D gene: TRBD2
CDR3 DNA: TGTGCCAGCAGTGTAAATAGCGGGATTGCCACCGGGGAGCTGTTTTTT
CDR3 protein: CASSVNSGIATGELFF

V gene: TRBV5-1
CDR3 length: 14
J gene: TRBJ2-5
clone size: many
D gene: NA
CDR3 DNA: TGCGCCAGCAGCTTGGTTGGCCCCGGCGAGACCCAGTACTTC
CDR3 protein: CASSLVGPGETQYF

V gene: TRBV20-1
CDR3 length: 17
J gene: TRBJ1-5
clone size: many
D gene: TRBD1
CDR3 DNA: TGCAGTGCTAGTCCCCACCGACAGGGGAGGGTGGCTCAGCCCCAGCATTTT
CDR3 protein: CSASPHRQGRVAQPQHF

V gene: TRBV5-1
CDR3 length: 14
J gene: TRBJ1-2
clone size: many
D gene: NA
CDR3 DNA: TGCGCCAGCAGCCTGGATGCGGAGGCATATGGCTACACCTTC
CDR3 protein: CASSLDAEAYGYTF

V gene: TRBV7-3
CDR3 length: 12
J gene: TRBJ1-1
clone size: many
D gene: NA
CDR3 DNA: TGTGCCAGCAGCAAAGGGGGGACTGAAGCTTTCTTT
CDR3 protein: CASSKGGTEAFF

V gene: TRBV28
CDR3 length: 15
J gene: TRBJ1-2
clone size: many
D gene: TRBD1
CDR3 DNA: TGTGCCAGCAGTTCCCCGGGACAGGGGGCGAATGGCTACACCTTC
CDR3 protein: CASSSPGQGANGYTF

V gene: TRBV7-2
CDR3 length: 15
J gene: TRBJ2-1
clone size: many
D gene: NA
CDR3 DNA: TGTGCCAGCAGCCCTACACTGGATTTCTACAATGAGCAGTTCTTC
CDR3 protein: CASSPTLDFYNEQFF

V gene: TRBV20-1
CDR3 length: 12
J gene: TRBJ1-5
clone size: many
D gene: NA
CDR3 DNA: TGCAGTGCGGGGCAGCGGAATCAGCCCCAGCATTTT
CDR3 protein: CSAGQRNQPQHF

V gene: TRBV11-1
CDR3 length: 14
J gene: TRBJ1-1
clone size: many
D gene: NA
CDR3 DNA: TGTGCCAGCAGCTCGTCCAGAATGAACACTGAAGCTTTCTTT
CDR3 protein: CASSSSRMNTEAFF

V gene: TRBV29-1
CDR3 length: 14
J gene: TRBJ1-4
clone size: many
D gene: NA
CDR3 DNA: TGCAGCGTTGATAGTGGGGTGGTCGGTGAAAAACTGTTTTTT
CDR3 protein: CSVDSGVVGEKLFF

V gene: TRBV4-2
CDR3 length: 14
J gene: TRBJ1-6
clone size: many
D gene: NA
CDR3 DNA: TGTGCCAGCAGCCAAGCCAAAGATAATTCACCCCTCCACTTT
CDR3 protein: CASSQAKDNSPLHF

V gene: TRBV7-8
CDR3 length: 15
J gene: TRBJ2-7
clone size: few
D gene: NA
CDR3 DNA: TGTGCCAGCAGCCCCCTTGCGGGGGCCCTATACGAGCAGTACTTC
CDR3 protein: CASSPLAGALYEQYF

V gene: TRBV10-3
CDR3 length: 14
J gene: TRBJ2-7
clone size: many
D gene: NA
CDR3 DNA: TGTGCCATCAGTCTTCAGGGTAGCACCTACGAGCAGTACTTC
CDR3 protein: CAISLQGSTYEQYF

V gene: TRBV5-1
CDR3 length: 15
J gene: TRBJ2-5
clone size: many
D gene: TRBD1
CDR3 DNA: TGCGCCAGCAGCTCGCCGGGACAGGGGTGGGAGACCCAGTACTTC
CDR3 protein: CASSSPGQGWETQYF

V gene: TRBV20-1
CDR3 length: 14
J gene: TRBJ1-1
clone size: many
D gene: TRBD1
CDR3 DNA: TGCAGTGCTTCGACAGGGCTGGAGAACACTGAAGCTTTCTTT
CDR3 protein: CSASTGLENTEAFF

V gene: TRBV4-1
CDR3 length: 16
J gene: TRBJ1-1
clone size: many
D gene: NA
CDR3 DNA: TGCGCCAGCAGCCAAGGGCAGGGGCAAATGAACACTGAAGCTTTCTTT
CDR3 protein: CASSQGQGQMNTEAFF

V gene: TRBV7-3
CDR3 length: 13
J gene: TRBJ2-2
clone size: many
D gene: NA
CDR3 DNA: TGTGCCAGCAGCTCCTACGACACCGGGGAGCTGTTTTTT
CDR3 protein: CASSSYDTGELFF